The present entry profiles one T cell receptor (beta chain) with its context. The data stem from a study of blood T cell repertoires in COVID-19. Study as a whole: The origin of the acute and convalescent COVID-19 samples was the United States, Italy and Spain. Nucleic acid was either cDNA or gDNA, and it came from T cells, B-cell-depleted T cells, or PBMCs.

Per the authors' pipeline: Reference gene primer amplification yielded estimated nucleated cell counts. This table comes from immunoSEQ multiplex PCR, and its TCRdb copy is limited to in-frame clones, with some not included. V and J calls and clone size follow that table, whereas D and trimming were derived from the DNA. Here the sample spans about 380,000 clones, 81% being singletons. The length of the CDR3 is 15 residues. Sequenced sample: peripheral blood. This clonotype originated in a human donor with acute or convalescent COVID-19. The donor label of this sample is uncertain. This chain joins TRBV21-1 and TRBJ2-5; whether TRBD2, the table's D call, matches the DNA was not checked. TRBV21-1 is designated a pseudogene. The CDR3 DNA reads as TGTGCCAGCAGCAAAGGGAGCGGGGGACAAGAGACCCAGTACTTC. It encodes CASSKGSGGQETQYF.